The 25 T cell receptor beta chains below were found in one sample sequenced in a study of cytomegalovirus exposure and HLA in healthy donors. Vbeta (60) and Jbeta (13) primers were used in the PCR. Sequenced by immunoSEQ multiplex PCR; TCRdb stores in-frame clones only, minus some. The repertoire includes 200,000 to 250,000 clones, roughly 84% of them detected once, and roughly 1.3% sits in the top ten. The sample consisted of PBMCs. The source is a human donor in good health.

The chain carries TRBV29-1 and TRBJ2-1; D gene uncertain. V was cut by 5 bases and J by 2 bases, with 4 bases left in between. This CDR3 region has 11 residues. The germline CDR1 and CDR2 sequences are SQVTM and ANQGSEA. DNA of the CDR3: TGCAGCGTTCCTGCCTACAATGAGCAGTTCTTC. It yields the protein CSVPAYNEQFF.

Regarding this clone: The sample contains more than one DNA sequence encoding this CDR3. J is TRBJ2-7 and V is TRBV4-1; 7 bases agree with TRBD2. V was pared by 1 base and J by 4 bases, with 1 base of the junction left unmatched. The CDR3 spans 13 residues. Germline loops: CDR1 MGHRA, CDR2 YSYEKL. CDR3 coding DNA: TGCGCCAGCAGCCAAGGGGGGGGATACGAGCAGTACTTC. It encodes CASSQGGGYEQYF.

The count of this clone is one. CDR3 bases: TGTGCCTGGTGTTGGGCTAGCGGAACCCCCACAGATACGCAGTATTTT. Protein product: CAWCWASGTPTDTQYF. The chain recombines TRBV30 with TRBJ2-3, with 7 bases aligning to TRBD2. CDR3 length: 16 amino acids. Germline-derived CDR1 and CDR2 are GTSNPN and SVGIG (reference sequence). Losses at the gene ends were 5 bases for V and 2 bases for J; bases not matched to a gene: 13.

This sequence joins TRBV15 and TRBJ2-3, with 8 bases identical to TRBD2. Germline V lookup: CDR1 LNHNV, CDR2 YYDKDF (reference sequence). Trimming removed 0 bases from V and 2 bases from J; junction bases left unmatched: 16. CDR3 size: 20 residues. As DNA, the CDR3 is TGTGCCACCAGCAGAGATTCGTCAGCGGGAGTGTCCTGGGACACAGATACGCAGTATTTT. Protein: CATSRDSSAGVSWDTDTQYF.

The chain is built from TRBV7-8 and TRBJ2-5; D might be TRBD1 (6 bases). Germline loops: CDR1 SGHVS, CDR2 FQNEAQ. The CDR3 is 14 residues long. Trimming took off 4 bases at V and 5 bases at J, with 14 bases between the two ends. CDR3 sequence (DNA): TGTGCCAGCAGCTCCTTACAGGGTGTCGAGACCCAGTACTTC. This gives the protein CASSSLQGVETQYF.

The V call is TRBV7-3, the J call TRBJ2-1, with 9 positions matching TRBD2. Germline V lookup: CDR1 SGHTA, CDR2 FQGTGA. Trimming took 5 bases from V and 5 from J; bases not matched to a gene: 10. The length of the CDR3 is 16 residues. The CDR3 is CASSPIPGLANNEQFF. The CDR3 DNA reads TGTGCCAGCAGCCCGATACCGGGACTAGCTAACAATGAGCAGTTCTTC.

This clone was detected a few times. The chain joins TRBV5-4 to TRBJ2-7; D possibly corresponds to TRBD2 (6 bases). The CDR3 is made up of 12 amino acids. The germline gives CDR1 SGHNT, CDR2 YYREEE (reference sequence). Trimming cost V 3 bases and J 3 bases, with 7 bases left between them. The CDR3 here is CASSSTSYEQYF. The DNA of the CDR3 is TGTGCCAGCAGCTCGACTAGCTACGAGCAGTACTTC.

This clone was seen a few times. The chain combines TRBV7-9 with TRBJ2-5, with D perhaps TRBD2 (5 bases). The length of the CDR3 is 14 residues. Trimming removed 3 bases from V and 1 base from J, with 9 bases in between. The germline V gene encodes CDR1 SEHNR and CDR2 FQNEAQ (reference sequence). The CDR3 sequence is CASSLREIQETQYF. CDR3 bases: TGTGCCAGCAGCTTGAGGGAAATCCAAGAGACCCAGTACTTC.

The rearrangement joins TRBV7-9 to TRBJ2-3; 7 nucleotides agree with TRBD1. Germline CDR1 and CDR2: SEHNR and FQNEAQ (reference sequence). With V trimmed by 5 bases and J by 0 bases, 5 bases remained unmatched. This CDR3 contains 15 residues. In DNA form, the CDR3 reads TGTGCCAGCAGCCCGGGACAGCCTAGCACAGATACGCAGTATTTT. It specifies CASSPGQPSTDTQYF. The whole variable domain, filled in from reference TRBV7-9 and TRBJ2-3, reads DTGVSQNPRHKITKRGQNVTFRCDPISEHNRLYWYRQTLGQGPEFLTYFQNEAQLEKSRLLSDRFSAERPKGSFSTLEIQRTEQGDSAMYLCASSPGQPSTDTQYFGPGTRLTVL.

The rearrangement links TRBV6-1 to TRBJ2-7; 9 positions match TRBD2. CDR1 is MNHNS and CDR2 is SASEGT in the germline V gene. J gave up 0 bases and V 0 bases, and 3 bases lay outside the gene matches. This CDR3 spans 16 amino acids. The CDR3 coding sequence is TGTGCCAGCAGTGAAGCATTAGCGGGAGCCTCCTACGAGCAGTACTTC. It encodes CASSEALAGASYEQYF.

The V and J genes are TRBV7-2 and TRBJ2-7, with 13 bases matching TRBD2. This CDR3 is 17 amino acids long. Trimming took 1 base from V and 3 from J; bases not matched to a gene: 6. The germline gives CDR1 SGHTA, CDR2 FQGNSA. The CDR3 here is CASSLGGWTSGGYEQYF. DNA of the CDR3: TGTGCCAGCAGCTTAGGGGGGTGGACTAGCGGGGGCTACGAGCAGTACTTC.

The V call is TRBV27, the J call TRBJ2-1; no definite D call. The germline V gene has CDR1 MNHEY and CDR2 SMNVEV (reference sequence). Trimming left V 3 bases short and J 6 bases short, with 12 bases between. The CDR3 runs 14 residues. CDR3 DNA sequence: TGTGCCAGCAGTTTGATTGGGCAGCTCAATGAGCAGTTCTTC. It translates to CASSLIGQLNEQFF.

The genes are TRBV27 and TRBJ2-1; 12 positions match TRBD1. Germline-derived CDR1 and CDR2 are MNHEY and SMNVEV (reference sequence). V was clipped by 9 bases and J by 7 bases; unmatched bases: 7. This CDR3 has 14 amino acids. CDR3 residues: CASRDRGLPNEQFF. The CDR3 DNA is TGTGCCAGTCGGGACAGGGGGCTGCCGAATGAGCAGTTCTTC.

This sequence joins TRBV6-6 and TRBJ2-2, with D possibly matching TRBD2 (5 bases). Germline CDR1 reads MNHNY; CDR2 reads SVGAGI (reference sequence). V lost 6 bases and J 1 base, leaving 15 bases between the germline ends. The CDR3 totals 16 residues. The CDR3 bases are TGTGCCAGCAGGAACCCCGGACTCGAGAACACCGGGGAGCTGTTTTTT. It yields the protein CASRNPGLENTGELFF.

The rearrangement joins TRBV5-6 to TRBJ2-1; 12 bases are shared with TRBD2. The CDR3 contains 16 residues. Germline values: CDR1 SGHDT, CDR2 YYEEEE. Trimming cost V 4 bases and J 3 bases; bases outside gene matches: 5. CDR3 in DNA: TGTGCCAGCAGCGACGGGACTAGCGGGTACTACAATGAGCAGTTCTTC. As protein: CASSDGTSGYYNEQFF.

The J gene is TRBJ2-1, the V gene TRBV18; weak D call: TRBD1 (6 bases). Germline CDR1 is KGHSH and CDR2 is LQKENI. V was cut by 1 base and J by 4 bases, with 14 bases left in between. The CDR3 has 16 amino acids. The CDR3 protein is CASSPLRGYSYNEQFF. DNA of the CDR3: TGTGCCAGCTCACCACTTAGGGGGTACAGTTACAATGAGCAGTTCTTC.

This chain connects TRBV27 to TRBJ2-7, with TRBD1 matching 12 bases. The germline V gene encodes CDR1 MNHEY and CDR2 SMNVEV (reference sequence). This CDR3 has 15 residues. After removal of 5 bases from V and 5 bases from J, the junction contained 7 bases not matched to a gene. The CDR3 DNA reads TGTGCCAGCAGTACGGGGACAGGGGGCTGGAACGAGCAGTACTTC. Amino acid sequence: CASSTGTGGWNEQYF.

V and J are TRBV5-1 and TRBJ2-1, with TRBD2 matching over 10 bases. There are 15 residues in the CDR3. Germline V lookup: CDR1 SGHRS, CDR2 YFSETQ. V was clipped by 0 bases and J by 5 bases; unmatched bases: 2. The CDR3 nucleotides are TGCGCCAGCAGCTTGGATACTAGCGGGAACAATGAGCAGTTCTTC. Encoded protein: CASSLDTSGNNEQFF.

This clone was counted once. CDR3 sequence reads: CASSTSGRPDEQFF. The CDR3 DNA reads as TGTGCCAGCAGCACTAGCGGGAGGCCCGATGAGCAGTTCTTC. The rearrangement joins TRBV11-2 to TRBJ2-1, with TRBD2 matching 12 bases. Looked up from germline, CDR1 is SGHAT and CDR2 is FQNNGV. The ends lost 5 bases at V and 8 bases at J; junction bases unmatched: 4. This CDR3 has 14 amino acids.

The V call is TRBV6-6, the J call TRBJ2-7, with a possible D match to TRBD2 (6 bases). Per germline, CDR1 MNHNY and CDR2 SVGAGI (reference sequence). V was trimmed by 5 bases and J by 3 bases, leaving 14 bases between them. The CDR3 runs to 14 residues. CDR3: CASSQDYQNYEQYF. In DNA form, the CDR3 reads TGTGCCAGCAGTCAGGACTACCAAAACTACGAGCAGTACTTC.

The chain uses TRBV19 and TRBJ2-7, with D unclear. V gave up 2 bases and J gave up 2 bases, with 10 bases separating them. Germline V gene data show CDR1 as LNHDA and CDR2 as SQIVND (reference sequence). The CDR3 is made up of 14 amino acids. The chain's CDR3 is CASSISEVPYEQYF. The CDR3 DNA follows: TGTGCCAGTAGTATAAGTGAGGTCCCCTACGAGCAGTACTTC. The whole variable domain, remainder taken from reference TRBV19 and TRBJ2-7, is DGGITQSPKYLFRKEGQNVTLSCEQNLNHDAMYWYRQDPGQGLRLIYYSQIVNDFQKGDIAEGYSVSREKKESFPLTVTSAQKNPTAFYLCASSISEVPYEQYFGPGTRLTVT.

The chain combines TRBV6-5 with TRBJ2-3, with D unclear. V was shortened by 6 bases and J by 2 bases, with 9 bases between the two germline ends. Germline lookup yields CDR1 MNHEY and CDR2 SVGAGI. The CDR3 consists of 13 residues. The DNA of the CDR3 is TGTGCCAGCAGAGGCAGGTTCACAGATACGCAGTATTTT. This sequence encodes CASRGRFTDTQYF.

This clone has a single count. This chain joins TRBV6-1 and TRBJ2-7, with D possibly matching TRBD2 (5 bases). Looked up from germline, CDR1 is MNHNS and CDR2 is SASEGT. V lost 4 bases and J lost 7, with 14 bases in between. This CDR3 region has 13 residues. The CDR3 DNA sequence: TGTGCCAGCAGTGGGCTAGCCTTACGGGAGCAGTACTTC. It codes for CASSGLALREQYF.

This clone has more than one count but fewer than ten. The chain carries TRBV5-1 and TRBJ1-2, with 7 nucleotides matching TRBD1. J lost 8 bases, V lost 3 bases, and 7 bases had no gene match. This CDR3 is built from 13 residues. Per germline, CDR1 SGHRS and CDR2 YFSETQ. The DNA for the CDR3 is TGCGCCAGCAGCTCGGACAGGACTCGGGGCTACACCTTC. Its translation: CASSSDRTRGYTF.

The chain employs TRBV2 and TRBJ2-1; the D gene is possibly TRBD2 (6 bases). Germline CDR1 and CDR2: SNHLY and FYNNEI. With 6 bases removed from V and 9 bases from J, the gap between germline ends came to 15 bases. CDR3 length: 13 amino acids. As DNA, the CDR3 is TGTGCCAGCAGGCACCCCATGGGGGGTGAGCAGTTCTTC. Its protein is CASRHPMGGEQFF.